One and the same sample provided the 8 T cell receptor beta chains below, sequenced in a study of blood T cell repertoires in COVID-19. Profiled with immunoSEQ multiplex PCR; TCRdb holds only in-frame clones, not every one. This sample has some 490,000 clones, with about nine tenths found just once. The sample was PBMCs or T cells enriched from blood (not recorded which). The source is a woman aged 60-75 years who had recovered from COVID-19.

The chain links TRBV15 to TRBJ2-1, with D uncertain. This CDR3 is built from 12 residues. Germline-derived CDR1 and CDR2 are LNHNV and YYDKDF (reference sequence). Trimming pared 4 bases from V and 2 bases from J, leaving 3 bases between. Written as DNA, the CDR3 is TGTGCCACCAGCACAGCCTACAATGAGCAGTTCTTC. The encoded protein is CATSTAYNEQFF.

The chain joins TRBV2 to TRBJ1-6, with D tentatively TRBD1 (6 bases). This CDR3 spans 15 amino acids. CDR1 is SNHLY and CDR2 is FYNNEI in the germline V gene. V lost 7 bases to trimming and J lost 8 bases, with 18 bases between them. As DNA, the CDR3 is TGTGCCAGCACAGGGGAACACAGGGCCGATTCACCCCTCCACTTT. It encodes CASTGEHRADSPLHF.

The chain joins TRBV7-9 to TRBJ2-3, with D possibly TRBD2 on 6 matching bases. The CDR3 consists of 17 residues. Between the trimmed V and J ends, which lost 0 bases and 4 bases, there was a span of 17 bases. The V gene's germline CDR1 is SEHNR and CDR2 FQNEAQ (reference sequence). CDR3 region: CASSLAIQRARSDTQYF. In DNA, the CDR3 is TGTGCCAGCAGCTTAGCGATCCAGCGGGCCAGATCAGATACGCAGTATTTT.

In regard to this clone: A read error may account for a junction end that differs from germline. The genes are TRBV7-2 and TRBJ2-2; maybe TRBD2 (5 bases). Germline CDR1 is SGHTA and CDR2 is FQGNSA. This CDR3 comprises 14 residues. DNA of the CDR3: TGTGCCAGCACCTTATGGGGAGTAGCCGGGGAGCTGTTTTTT. It is translated as CASTLWGVAGELFF. Full variable domain (rest looked up from reference TRBV7-2 and TRBJ2-2): GAGVSQSPSNKVTEKGKDVELRCDPISGHTALYWYRQSLGQGLEFLIYFQGNSAPDKSGLPSDRFSAERTGGSVSTLTIQRTQQEDSAVYLCASTLWGVAGELFFGEGSRLTVL.

Note on this clone: This same CDR3 is encoded by further DNA sequences in the sample. The chain joins TRBV19 to TRBJ1-1; 7 bases line up with TRBD1. The CDR3 covers 13 residues. Trimming took 6 bases from V and 1 from J; bases not matched to a gene: 2. CDR1 LNHDA and CDR2 SQIVND come from the germline V gene (reference sequence). The CDR3 nucleotides read TGTGCCAGTAGCCGACAGGGGAACACTGAAGCTTTCTTT. Protein sequence: CASSRQGNTEAFF. Combining the CDR3 with reference TRBV19 and TRBJ1-1 gives the whole variable domain DGGITQSPKYLFRKEGQNVTLSCEQNLNHDAMYWYRQDPGQGLRLIYYSQIVNDFQKGDIAEGYSVSREKKESFPLTVTSAQKNPTAFYLCASSRQGNTEAFFGQGTRLTVV.

The chain recombines TRBV29-1 with TRBJ1-2, with D possibly TRBD1 on 6 matching bases. V lost 2 bases and J 3 bases, leaving 10 bases between the germline ends. CDR3 size: 13 residues. Germline V CDR1 and CDR2: SQVTM, ANQGSEA. CDR3 amino acids: CSVEPDSYYGYTF. The CDR3 DNA reads TGCAGCGTTGAACCGGACAGCTACTATGGCTACACCTTC.

The chain uses TRBV2 and TRBJ1-1; D gene ambiguous. Trimming stripped 10 bases from V and 4 bases from J, with 10 bases between. This CDR3 is built from 11 residues. Germline CDR1 is SNHLY and CDR2 is FYNNEI. CDR3 sequence (DNA): TGTGCCACCGTCCGGGGCACTGAAGCTTTCTTT. Translating it yields CATVRGTEAFF.

The chain recombines TRBV21-1 with TRBJ2-2; TRBD1, the table's D call, was not compared with the DNA. TRBV21-1 is a pseudogene locus. The CDR3 covers 13 residues. CDR3 in DNA: TGTGCCAGCCCAGGGGGGCTGGCCGGGGAGCTGTTTTTT. Its protein is CASPGGLAGELFF.